The next 10 T cell receptor beta chains were all read from a single sample in a study of glioma-infiltrating T cells after dendritic cell vaccination. The repertoire was sequenced with immunoSEQ multiplex PCR; TCRdb's copy has only in-frame clones and lacks some. Among 98,000 or so clones, approximately 80% were seen once, and the ten largest hold about 5.5%. Regarding time point: after dendritic cell vaccination, including at tumor progression/relapse. This sample comprised blood, obtained after dendritic cell vaccination. The receptors derive from a human donor with glioblastoma.

The genes are TRBV9 and TRBJ2-5; TRBD1 matches 8 bases. This CDR3 has 15 amino acids. With 1 base clipped from V and 6 bases from J, the junction kept 8 bases outside the gene matches. Germline V lookup: CDR1 SGDLS, CDR2 YYNGEE. The CDR3 DNA reads TGTGCCAGCAGCGTAATCGGGACAGGATTACAGACCCAGTACTTC. Its protein product is CASSVIGTGLQTQYF. Drawing the rest from reference TRBV9 and TRBJ2-5, the complete variable domain is DSGVTQTPKHLITATGQRVTLRCSPRSGDLSVYWYQQSLDQGLQFLIQYYNGEERAKGNILERFSAQQFPDLHSELNLSSLELGDSALYFCASSVIGTGLQTQYFGPGTRLLVL.

V and J are TRBV5-1 and TRBJ2-7, with 7 bases aligning to TRBD2. Germline CDR1 and CDR2: SGHRS and YFSETQ. The CDR3 consists of 16 residues. J was trimmed by 1 base and V by 5 bases; bases with no gene match: 12. CDR3 amino acids: CASRGGSSGTSYEQYF. The DNA for the CDR3 is TGCGCCAGCAGGGGCGGGTCTAGCGGAACGTCCTACGAGCAGTACTTC.

The V call is TRBV25-1, the J call TRBJ1-1; weak D call: TRBD1 (6 bases). CDR1 is MGHDK, CDR2 SYGVNS, per germline. The V end lost 6 bases, the J end lost 1 base, and 6 bases lay between the germline ends. The CDR3 is made up of 12 amino acids. The CDR3 coding sequence is TGTGCCAGCAGAGGGGGGAACACTGAAGCTTTCTTT. Amino acids: CASRGGNTEAFF.

This sequence joins TRBV11-3 and TRBJ1-4; maybe TRBD1 (6 bases). The CDR3 loop spans 17 amino acids. Trimming took 5 bases from V and 0 from J, leaving 16 bases between them. CDR1 is SGHNT, CDR2 YENEEA, per germline. CDR3 sequence (DNA): TGTGCCAGCAGCATGTACAGGGCGGGAGCAACTAATGAAAAACTGTTTTTT. This codes for CASSMYRAGATNEKLFF. Looking up the rest from reference TRBV11-3 and TRBJ1-4 gives the full variable domain: EAGVVQSPRYKIIEKKQPVAFWCNPISGHNTLYWYLQNLGQGPELLIRYENEEAVDDSQLPKDRFSAERLKGVDSTLKIQPAELGDSAVYLCASSMYRAGATNEKLFFGSGTQLSVL.

Concerning this clone: One end of the junction fails to match germline, which may point to a read error. The rearrangement joins TRBV7-8 to TRBJ2-7, with TRBD1 matching 8 bases. Per germline, CDR1 SGHVS and CDR2 FQNEAQ. The CDR3 is made up of 11 amino acids. Here the CDR3 reads CASSHGQGRDF. The DNA for the CDR3 is TGTGCCAGCAGCCACGGACAGGGCCGGGACTTC.

This clone was recorded once. This sequence joins TRBV29-1 and TRBJ1-2; no reliable D call. Germline V gives CDR1 SQVTM, CDR2 ANQGSEA. This CDR3 comprises 14 residues. The V gene lost 0 bases and the J gene lost 5 bases, with 13 bases spanning the gap. The CDR3 spells CSVEDGQVGYGYTF. CDR3 DNA: TGCAGCGTTGAAGATGGGCAGGTTGGGTATGGCTACACCTTC.

The chain joins TRBV7-9 to TRBJ2-5, with TRBD2 identical over 11 bases. CDR1 is SEHNR and CDR2 is FQNEAQ in the germline V gene (reference sequence). This CDR3 is 16 amino acids long. The V gene end was trimmed by 5 bases and the J gene end by 7 bases; junction bases not matched to a gene: 12. CDR3: CASSPGTSGELGTQYF. As DNA, the CDR3 is TGTGCCAGCAGCCCAGGGACTAGCGGCGAATTGGGGACCCAGTACTTC. The complete variable domain, with remaining parts taken from reference TRBV7-9 and TRBJ2-5, reads DTGVSQNPRHKITKRGQNVTFRCDPISEHNRLYWYRQTLGQGPEFLTYFQNEAQLEKSRLLSDRFSAERPKGSFSTLEIQRTEQGDSAMYLCASSPGTSGELGTQYFGPGTRLLVL.

J is TRBJ1-2 and V is TRBV29-1; possibly TRBD1 for D (6 bases). The CDR3 totals 13 residues. Germline-derived CDR1 and CDR2 are SQVTM and ANQGSEA. V lost 2 bases and J 9 bases, leaving 16 bases between the germline ends. The CDR3 loop reads CSVESLGALSYTF. Written as DNA, the CDR3 is TGCAGCGTTGAATCCCTGGGGGCGCTTAGCTACACCTTC.

The rearrangement joins TRBV6-1 to TRBJ2-2, with TRBD1 identical over 7 bases. CDR1 MNHNS and CDR2 SASEGT come from the germline V gene. CDR3 size: 16 residues. V shed 2 bases, J shed 1 base, and the junction held 4 bases outside the gene matches. The CDR3 DNA sequence: TGTGCCAGCAGTGAACAGGGGGTATGGAACACCGGGGAGCTGTTTTTT. It yields the protein CASSEQGVWNTGELFF.

A word on this clone: It is likely a read error: a sequence one base away is far more abundant. V is TRBV6-6 and J is TRBJ2-1, with 11 bases aligning to TRBD2. CDR3 length equals 14 residues. CDR1 is MNHNY and CDR2 is SVGAGI in the germline V gene (reference sequence). Trimming removed 6 bases from V and 4 bases from J; junction bases left unmatched: 2. The CDR3 DNA sequence: TGTGCCAGCAGGGGACTAGCGGTTTACAATGAGCAGTTCTTC. Its translation: CASRGLAVYNEQFF.